The source of this T cell receptor beta chain is a study of T cell responses to AZD1222 COVID-19 vaccine. CDR1 SGHKS and CDR2 YYEKEE come from the germline V gene (reference sequence). Trimming took 0 bases from V and 8 from J, leaving 11 bases between them. This CDR3 has 14 residues. Sequencing was performed with immunoSEQ multiplex PCR; in TCRdb, only in-frame clones are kept and a portion is missing. This table has about 40,000 clones, around four fifths appearing once. The genes are TRBV5-5 and TRBJ1-4, with a possible D match to TRBD1 (5 bases). This receptor was taken from an adult who received the AZD1222 COVID-19 vaccine. The starting material was peripheral blood, obtained 28 days after the second AZD1222 dose. The CDR3 DNA follows: TGTGCCAGCAGCTTGGCGGGGCCGGGAGAAAAACTGTTTTTT. This gives the protein CASSLAGPGEKLFF.